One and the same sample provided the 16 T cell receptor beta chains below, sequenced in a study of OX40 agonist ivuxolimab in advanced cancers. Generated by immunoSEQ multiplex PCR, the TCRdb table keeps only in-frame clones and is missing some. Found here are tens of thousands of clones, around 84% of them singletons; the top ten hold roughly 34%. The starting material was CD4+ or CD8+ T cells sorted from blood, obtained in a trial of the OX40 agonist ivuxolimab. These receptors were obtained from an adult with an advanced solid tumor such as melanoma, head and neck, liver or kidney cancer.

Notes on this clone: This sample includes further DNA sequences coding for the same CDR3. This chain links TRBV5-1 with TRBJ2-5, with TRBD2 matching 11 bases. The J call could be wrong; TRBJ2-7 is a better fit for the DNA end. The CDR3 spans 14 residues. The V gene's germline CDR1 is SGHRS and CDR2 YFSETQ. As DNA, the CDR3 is TGCGCCAGCAGCCCCGGACTAGCGGGTTACGAGCAGTACTTC. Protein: CASSPGLAGYEQYF.

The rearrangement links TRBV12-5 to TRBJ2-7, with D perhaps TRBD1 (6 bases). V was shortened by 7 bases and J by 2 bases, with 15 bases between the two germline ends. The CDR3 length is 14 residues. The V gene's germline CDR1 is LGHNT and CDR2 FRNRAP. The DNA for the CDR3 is TGTGCTAGTGCTCCGACAGGCCTTCCCTACGAGCAGTACTTC. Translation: CASAPTGLPYEQYF. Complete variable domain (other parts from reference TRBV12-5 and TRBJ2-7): DARVTQTPRHKVTEMGQEVTMRCQPILGHNTVFWYRQTMMQGLELLAYFRNRAPLDDSGMPKDRFSAEMPDATLATLKIQPSEPRDSAVYFCASAPTGLPYEQYFGPGTRLTVT.

As DNA, the CDR3 is TGCGCCAGCAGCACCGGCCCGGGCTACGAGCAGTACTTC. It codes for CASSTGPGYEQYF. This chain connects TRBV4-1 to TRBJ2-7; D is unresolved. The CDR3 sequence is 13 residues long. V lost 5 bases to trimming and J lost 3 bases, with 11 bases between them. Germline V CDR1 and CDR2: MGHRA, YSYEKL.

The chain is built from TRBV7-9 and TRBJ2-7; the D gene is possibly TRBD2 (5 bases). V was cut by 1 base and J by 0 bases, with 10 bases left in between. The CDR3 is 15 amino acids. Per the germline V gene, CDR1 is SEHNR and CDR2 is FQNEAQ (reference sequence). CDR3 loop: CASSLVGGNSYEQYF. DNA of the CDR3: TGTGCCAGCAGCTTAGTTGGAGGTAACTCCTACGAGCAGTACTTC.

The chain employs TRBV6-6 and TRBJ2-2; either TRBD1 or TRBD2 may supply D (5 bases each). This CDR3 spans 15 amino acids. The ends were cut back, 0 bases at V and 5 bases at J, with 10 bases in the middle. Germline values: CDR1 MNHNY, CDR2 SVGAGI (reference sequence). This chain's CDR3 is CASSYSAGTTGELFF. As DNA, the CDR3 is TGTGCCAGCAGTTACTCGGCAGGGACGACCGGGGAGCTGTTTTTT.

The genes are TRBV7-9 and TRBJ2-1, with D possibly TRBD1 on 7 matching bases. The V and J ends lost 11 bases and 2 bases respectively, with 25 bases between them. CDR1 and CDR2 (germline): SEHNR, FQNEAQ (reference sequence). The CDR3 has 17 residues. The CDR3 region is CALTGTAGKGTYNEQFF. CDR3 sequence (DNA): TGTGCCCTGACAGGGACTGCGGGGAAAGGGACCTACAATGAGCAGTTCTTC.

CDR3 in DNA: TGTGCCAGCAGTTTAAAACAGGGGGCTGACTATGGCTACACCTTC. This sequence encodes CASSLKQGADYGYTF. The V call is TRBV27, the J call TRBJ1-2; TRBD1 agrees at 9 bases. The CDR3 length is 15 residues. The germline V gene has CDR1 MNHEY and CDR2 SMNVEV (reference sequence). With V trimmed by 2 bases and J by 3 bases, 4 bases remained unmatched.

Here the CDR3 reads CASSYAPTNEKLFF. The CDR3 nucleotides read TGTGCCAGCAGTTATGCTCCAACTAATGAAAAACTGTTTTTT. The chain carries TRBV6-5 and TRBJ1-4; the D is unclear. Germline CDR1 is MNHEY and CDR2 is SVGAGI. This CDR3 region has 14 residues. The V gene lost 3 bases and the J gene lost 0 bases, with 5 bases spanning the gap.

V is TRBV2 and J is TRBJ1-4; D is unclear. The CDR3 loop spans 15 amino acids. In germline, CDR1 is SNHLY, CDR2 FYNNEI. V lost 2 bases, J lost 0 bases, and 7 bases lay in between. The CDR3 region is CASSESYATNEKLFF. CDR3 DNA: TGTGCCAGCAGTGAATCCTATGCAACTAATGAAAAACTGTTTTTT.

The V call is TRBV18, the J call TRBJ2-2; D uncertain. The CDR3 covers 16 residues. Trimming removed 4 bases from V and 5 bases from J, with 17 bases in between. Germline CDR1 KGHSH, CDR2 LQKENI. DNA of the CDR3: TGTGCCAGCTCACTGCGCCGGATCTCAGATACCGGGGAGCTGTTTTTT. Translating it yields CASSLRRISDTGELFF.

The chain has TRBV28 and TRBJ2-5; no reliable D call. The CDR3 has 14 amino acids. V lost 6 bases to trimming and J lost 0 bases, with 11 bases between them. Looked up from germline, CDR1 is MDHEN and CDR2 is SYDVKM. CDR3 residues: CASSRPTYQETQYF. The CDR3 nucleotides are TGTGCCAGCAGCCGACCGACGTACCAAGAGACCCAGTACTTC.

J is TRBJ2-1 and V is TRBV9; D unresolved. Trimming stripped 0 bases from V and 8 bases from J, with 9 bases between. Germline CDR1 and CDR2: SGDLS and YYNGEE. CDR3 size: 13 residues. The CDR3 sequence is CASSVVAGDEQFF. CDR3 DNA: TGTGCCAGCAGCGTAGTGGCTGGCGATGAGCAGTTCTTC.

In nucleotides, the CDR3 is TGTGCCAGCACCCCGGTGTTGGGGGCGCTTTACGAGCAGTACTTC. Translated, it gives CASTPVLGALYEQYF. This chain uses TRBV28 with TRBJ2-7; possible D gene TRBD1, 6 bases. CDR1 and CDR2 from the germline V gene are MDHEN and SYDVKM. V lost 7 bases and J 4 bases, leaving 20 bases between the germline ends. The CDR3 is made up of 15 amino acids.

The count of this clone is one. The DNA for the CDR3 is TGTGCCGGCGGAGGACCCCTCCACTTT. Translated, it gives CAGGGPLHF. The chain carries TRBV25-1 and TRBJ1-6, with no clear D. The V end was cut by 11 bases, the J end by 12 bases, with 8 bases between. Germline V gene sequence: CDR1 MGHDK, CDR2 SYGVNS. This CDR3 is built from 9 residues. The variable domain in full, completed from reference TRBV25-1 and TRBJ1-6, reads EADIYQTPRYLVIGTGKKITLECSQTMGHDKMYWYQQDPGMELHLIHYSYGVNSTEKGDLSSESTVSRIRTEHFPLTLESARPSHTSQYLCAGGGPLHFGNGTRLTVT.

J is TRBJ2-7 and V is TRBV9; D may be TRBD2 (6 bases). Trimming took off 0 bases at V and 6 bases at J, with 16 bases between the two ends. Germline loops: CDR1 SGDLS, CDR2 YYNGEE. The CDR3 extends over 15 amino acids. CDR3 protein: CASSVVGTGYVEQYF. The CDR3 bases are TGTGCCAGCAGCGTAGTAGGGACTGGCTATGTCGAGCAGTACTTC.

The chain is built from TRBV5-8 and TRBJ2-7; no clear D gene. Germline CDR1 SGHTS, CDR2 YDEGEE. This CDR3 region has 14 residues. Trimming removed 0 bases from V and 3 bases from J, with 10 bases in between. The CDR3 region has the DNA TGTGCCAGCAGCTTGGAAGCAAACCTCTACGAGCAGTACTTC. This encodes CASSLEANLYEQYF. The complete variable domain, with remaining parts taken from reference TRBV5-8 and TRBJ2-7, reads EAGVTQSPTHLIKTRGQQATLRCSPISGHTSVYWYQQALGLGLQFLLWYDEGEERNRGNFPPRFSGRQFPNYSSELNVNALELEDSALYLCASSLEANLYEQYFGPGTRLTVT.